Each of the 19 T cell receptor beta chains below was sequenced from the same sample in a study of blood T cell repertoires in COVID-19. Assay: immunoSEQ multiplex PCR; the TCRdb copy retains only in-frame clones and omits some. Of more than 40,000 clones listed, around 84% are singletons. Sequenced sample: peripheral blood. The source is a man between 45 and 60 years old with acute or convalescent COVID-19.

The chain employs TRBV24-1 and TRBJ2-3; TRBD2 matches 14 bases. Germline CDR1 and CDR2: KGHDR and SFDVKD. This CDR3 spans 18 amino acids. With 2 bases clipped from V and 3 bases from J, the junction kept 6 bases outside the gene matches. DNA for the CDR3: TGTGCCACCAGTGATTCGACTAGCGGGGGGGCGGCTACAGATACGCAGTATTTT. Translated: CATSDSTSGGAATDTQYF.

CDR3 region: CASSLGTPGGGSQETQYF. The CDR3 nucleotides are TGTGCCAGCAGCCTGGGGACACCAGGTGGAGGGAGCCAAGAGACCCAGTACTTC. The J gene is TRBJ2-5, the V gene TRBV5-4; D may match TRBD1 or TRBD2 (6 bases each). CDR3 length: 18 residues. V was pared by 4 bases and J by 1 base, with 23 bases between. Germline-derived CDR1 and CDR2 are SGHNT and YYREEE (reference sequence).

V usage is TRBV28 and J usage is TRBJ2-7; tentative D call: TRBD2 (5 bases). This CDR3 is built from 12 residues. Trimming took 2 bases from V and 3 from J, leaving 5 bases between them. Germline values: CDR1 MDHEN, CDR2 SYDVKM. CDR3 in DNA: TGTGCCAGCAGTTTAGAGGGCTACGAGCAGTACTTC. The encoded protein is CASSLEGYEQYF.

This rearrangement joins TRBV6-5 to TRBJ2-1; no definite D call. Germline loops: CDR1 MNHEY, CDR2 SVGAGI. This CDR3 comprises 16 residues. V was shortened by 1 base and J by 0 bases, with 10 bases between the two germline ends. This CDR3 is CASSYLEARSYNEQFF. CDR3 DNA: TGTGCCAGCAGTTACTTAGAAGCCCGCTCCTACAATGAGCAGTTCTTC.

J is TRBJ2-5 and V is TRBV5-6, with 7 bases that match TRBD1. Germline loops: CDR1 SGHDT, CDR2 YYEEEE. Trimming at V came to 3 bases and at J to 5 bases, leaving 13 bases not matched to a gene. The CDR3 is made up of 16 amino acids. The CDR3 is CASSSPGTAPAETQYF. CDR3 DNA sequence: TGTGCCAGCAGCTCCCCCGGGACAGCGCCCGCGGAGACCCAGTACTTC.

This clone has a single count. CDR3 sequence: CATRPGPGSYNEQFF. Here the CDR3 DNA reads TGTGCCACCCGTCCAGGGCCAGGCTCCTACAATGAGCAGTTCTTC. The chain is built from TRBV19 and TRBJ2-1; tentatively, D is TRBD1 (5 bases). The CDR3 is made up of 15 amino acids. Trimming removed 10 bases at V and 0 bases at J, with 16 bases between. Germline CDR1 reads LNHDA; CDR2 reads SQIVND (reference sequence).

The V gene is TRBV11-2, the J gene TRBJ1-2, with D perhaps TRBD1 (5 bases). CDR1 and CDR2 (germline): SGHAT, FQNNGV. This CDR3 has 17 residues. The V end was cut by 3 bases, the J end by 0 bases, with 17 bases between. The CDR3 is CASSLGQLPRANYGYTF. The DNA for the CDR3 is TGTGCCAGCAGCTTGGGGCAGCTTCCTAGAGCTAACTATGGCTACACCTTC.

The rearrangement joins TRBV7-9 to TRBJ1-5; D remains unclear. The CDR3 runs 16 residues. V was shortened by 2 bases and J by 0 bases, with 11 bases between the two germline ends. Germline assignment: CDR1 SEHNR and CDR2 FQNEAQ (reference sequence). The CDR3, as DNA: TGTGCCAGCAGCTTACCATGGCCCCTTAGCAATCAGCCCCAGCATTTT. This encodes CASSLPWPLSNQPQHF.

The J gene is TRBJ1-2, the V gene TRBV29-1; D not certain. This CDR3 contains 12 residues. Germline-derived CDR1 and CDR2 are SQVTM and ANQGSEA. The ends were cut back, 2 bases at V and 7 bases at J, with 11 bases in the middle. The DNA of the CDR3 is TGCAGCGTTGAAACCGCACGGGGTGGCTACACCTTC. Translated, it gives CSVETARGGYTF.

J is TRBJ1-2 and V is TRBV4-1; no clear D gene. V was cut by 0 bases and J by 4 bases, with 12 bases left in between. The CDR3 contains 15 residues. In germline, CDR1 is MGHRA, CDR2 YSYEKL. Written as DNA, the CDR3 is TGCGCCAGCAGCCAAGAATCTGCCCCCAGCTATGGCTACACCTTC. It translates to CASSQESAPSYGYTF.

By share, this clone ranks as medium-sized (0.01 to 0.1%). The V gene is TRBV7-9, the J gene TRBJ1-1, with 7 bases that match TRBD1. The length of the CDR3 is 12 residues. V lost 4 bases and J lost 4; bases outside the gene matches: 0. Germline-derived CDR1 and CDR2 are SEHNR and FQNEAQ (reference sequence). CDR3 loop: CASSSGGTEAFF. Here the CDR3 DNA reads TGTGCCAGCAGCTCAGGGGGCACTGAAGCTTTCTTT.

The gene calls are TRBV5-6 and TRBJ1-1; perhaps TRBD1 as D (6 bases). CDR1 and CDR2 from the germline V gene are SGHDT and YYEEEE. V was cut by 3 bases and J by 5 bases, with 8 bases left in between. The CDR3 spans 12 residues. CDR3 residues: CASSYGQTEAFF. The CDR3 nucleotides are TGTGCCAGCAGCTACGGACAGACTGAAGCTTTCTTT.

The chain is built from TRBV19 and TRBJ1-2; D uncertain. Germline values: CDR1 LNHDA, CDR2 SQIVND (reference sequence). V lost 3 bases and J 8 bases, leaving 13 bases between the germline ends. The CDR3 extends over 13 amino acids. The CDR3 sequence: CASSIDPAYGYTF. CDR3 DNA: TGTGCCAGTAGTATTGATCCCGCCTACGGCTACACCTTC.

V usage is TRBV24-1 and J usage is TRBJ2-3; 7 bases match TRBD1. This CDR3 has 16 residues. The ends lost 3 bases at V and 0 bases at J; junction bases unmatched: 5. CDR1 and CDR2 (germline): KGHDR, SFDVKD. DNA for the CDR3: TGTGCCACCAGTGATACCGGGACAGCTAGCACAGATACGCAGTATTTT. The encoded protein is CATSDTGTASTDTQYF.

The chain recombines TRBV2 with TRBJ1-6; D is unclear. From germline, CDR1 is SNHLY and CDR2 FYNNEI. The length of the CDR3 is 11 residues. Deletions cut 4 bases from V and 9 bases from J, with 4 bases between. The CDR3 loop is CASSGSSPLHF. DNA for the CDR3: TGTGCCAGCAGTGGGAGTTCACCCCTCCACTTT. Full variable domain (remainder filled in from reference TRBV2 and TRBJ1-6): EPEVTQTPSHQVTQMGQEVILRCVPISNHLYFYWYRQILGQKVEFLVSFYNNEISEKSEIFDDQFSVERPDGSNFTLKIRSTKLEDSAMYFCASSGSSPLHFGNGTRLTVT.

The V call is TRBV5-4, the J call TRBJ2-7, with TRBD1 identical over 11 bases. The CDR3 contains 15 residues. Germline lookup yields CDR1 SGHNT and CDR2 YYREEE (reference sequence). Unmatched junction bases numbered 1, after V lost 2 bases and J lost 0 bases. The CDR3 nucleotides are TGTGCCAGCAGCTTCGGGACAGGGGGCTCCTACGAGCAGTACTTC. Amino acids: CASSFGTGGSYEQYF.

Here the CDR3 DNA reads TGTGCCAGCAGCTCAGCTGGGGAGGGTGAAAAACTGTTTTTT. It translates to CASSSAGEGEKLFF. The chain couples TRBV28 to TRBJ1-4; D unresolved. The V gene lost 6 bases and the J gene lost 7 bases, with 15 bases spanning the gap. This CDR3 contains 14 residues. CDR1 and CDR2 from the germline V gene are MDHEN and SYDVKM.

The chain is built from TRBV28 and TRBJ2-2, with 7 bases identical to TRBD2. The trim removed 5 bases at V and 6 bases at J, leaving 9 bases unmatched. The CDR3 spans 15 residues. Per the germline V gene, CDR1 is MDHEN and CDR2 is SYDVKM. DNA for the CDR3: TGTGCCAGCAGTCCAGGAGGCGGGGGATCCGGGGAGCTGTTTTTT. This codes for CASSPGGGGSGELFF.

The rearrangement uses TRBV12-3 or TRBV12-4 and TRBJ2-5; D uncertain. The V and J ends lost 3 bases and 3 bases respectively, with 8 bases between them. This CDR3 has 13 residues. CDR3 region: CASSFTQKETQYF. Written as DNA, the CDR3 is TGTGCCAGCAGTTTTACACAGAAAGAGACCCAGTACTTC.